This TCR beta chain was sequenced for a study of blood T cell repertoires in COVID-19. Only in-frame clones appear in the TCRdb table, and some are missing; sequencing was by immunoSEQ multiplex PCR. The sample has 150,000 to 250,000 clones; roughly 77% are singletons. The germline gives CDR1 SGDLS, CDR2 YYNGEE. J was trimmed by 3 bases and V by 3 bases; bases with no gene match: 3. The CDR3 covers 15 residues. This clone appeared once. The TCR was taken from a middle-aged woman with COVID-19, enrolled during active disease. The sample comprised peripheral blood. This sequence joins TRBV9 and TRBJ2-1; 10 bases are shared with TRBD2. CDR3 sequence: CASSATSGNYNEQFF. For the CDR3, the DNA is TGTGCCAGCAGCGCCACTAGCGGGAACTACAATGAGCAGTTCTTC.